This is a list of T cell receptor beta chains from one sample in a study of blood T cell repertoires in COVID-19. This table comes from immunoSEQ multiplex PCR, and its TCRdb copy is limited to in-frame clones, with some not included. The table includes fewer than 150,000 clones, about nine tenths detected once. The sequenced material came from peripheral blood. The receptors come from a man in his fifties or sixties with active or convalescent COVID-19. The CDR3 runs from the conserved cysteine through the conserved F or W. Each record gives: clone size, D gene, V gene, J gene, CDR3 protein, CDR3 DNA. The D gene is left open where the match is weak. Part of the rows lack a size; the others show once, few, many or a class for expanded clones.

clone size: .
D gene: TRBD2
V gene: TRBV15
J gene: TRBJ2-1
CDR3 protein: CATSRDRSGSDNEQFF
CDR3 DNA: TGTGCCACCAGCAGAGATCGTAGCGGGAGTGACAATGAGCAGTTCTTC

clone size: .
D gene: .
V gene: TRBV9
J gene: TRBJ2-2
CDR3 protein: CASGNSGGFTGELFF
CDR3 DNA: TGTGCCAGCGGCAATTCAGGGGGGTTCACCGGGGAGCTGTTTTTT

clone size: .
D gene: .
V gene: TRBV5-1
J gene: TRBJ1-3
CDR3 protein: CASSRRQAGSGNTIYF
CDR3 DNA: TGCGCCAGCAGCCGCAGACAGGCTGGCTCTGGAAACACCATATATTTT

clone size: .
D gene: .
V gene: TRBV3-1/TRBV3-2
J gene: TRBJ2-4
CDR3 protein: CASSQGFRGSAKNIQYF
CDR3 DNA: TGTGCCAGCAGCCAAGGGTTCAGGGGTTCAGCCAAAAACATTCAGTACTTC

clone size: once
D gene: TRBD1
V gene: TRBV10-3
J gene: TRBJ1-1
CDR3 protein: CAISRQGGGEAFF
CDR3 DNA: TGTGCCATCAGCCGACAGGGTGGGGGTGAAGCTTTCTTT

clone size: .
D gene: .
V gene: TRBV28
J gene: TRBJ1-2
CDR3 protein: CASSSPYRAQSYGYTF
CDR3 DNA: TGTGCCAGCAGTTCCCCTTACAGGGCTCAGAGCTATGGCTACACCTTC

clone size: .
D gene: TRBD1
V gene: TRBV6-5
J gene: TRBJ1-3
CDR3 protein: CASRAIQGSGNTIYF
CDR3 DNA: TGTGCCAGCAGGGCTATACAGGGGTCTGGAAACACCATATATTTT

clone size: .
D gene: TRBD2
V gene: TRBV27
J gene: TRBJ2-3
CDR3 protein: CASSVSGRRSDTQYF
CDR3 DNA: TGTGCCAGCAGCGTCAGCGGGAGGCGGTCAGATACGCAGTATTTT

clone size: .
D gene: TRBD1
V gene: TRBV5-6
J gene: TRBJ1-5
CDR3 protein: CASSLSTGGAFGNQPQHF
CDR3 DNA: TGTGCCAGCAGCTTGTCGACAGGGGGCGCCTTTGGCAATCAGCCCCAGCATTTT

clone size: .
D gene: TRBD1
V gene: TRBV27
J gene: TRBJ2-7
CDR3 protein: CASSPWMGQGSYEQYF
CDR3 DNA: TGTGCCAGCAGCCCATGGATGGGACAGGGGTCTTACGAGCAGTACTTC

clone size: .
D gene: TRBD2
V gene: TRBV7-2
J gene: TRBJ2-5
CDR3 protein: CASSLAGRGKTQYF
CDR3 DNA: TGTGCCAGCAGCTTAGCCGGGAGGGGGAAGACCCAGTACTTC

clone size: .
D gene: .
V gene: TRBV2
J gene: TRBJ1-1
CDR3 protein: CASSVGEGTEAFF
CDR3 DNA: TGTGCCAGCAGCGTCGGGGAAGGGACTGAAGCTTTCTTT

clone size: .
D gene: .
V gene: TRBV5-1
J gene: TRBJ1-3
CDR3 protein: CASSLASASSGNTIYF
CDR3 DNA: TGCGCCAGCAGCTTGGCCTCTGCGAGCTCTGGAAACACCATATATTTT

clone size: .
D gene: TRBD1
V gene: TRBV10-3
J gene: TRBJ1-1
CDR3 protein: CAIRARGYEGEAFF
CDR3 DNA: TGTGCCATCCGGGCCAGGGGGTATGAGGGTGAAGCTTTCTTT

clone size: .
D gene: .
V gene: TRBV15
J gene: TRBJ2-7
CDR3 protein: CATSTARSYEQYF
CDR3 DNA: TGTGCCACCAGCACAGCGCGCTCCTACGAGCAGTACTTC

clone size: .
D gene: .
V gene: TRBV4-1
J gene: TRBJ1-1
CDR3 protein: CASSRHSTGNTEAFF
CDR3 DNA: TGCGCCAGCAGCCGACATTCGACCGGGAACACTGAAGCTTTCTTT

clone size: once
D gene: .
V gene: TRBV24-1
J gene: TRBJ2-7
CDR3 protein: CATSRGYEQYF
CDR3 DNA: TGTGCCACCAGCCGGGGGTACGAGCAGTACTTC

clone size: .
D gene: TRBD2
V gene: TRBV4-1
J gene: TRBJ2-1
CDR3 protein: CASSQAPVYREGLDNEQFF
CDR3 DNA: TGCGCCAGCAGCCAAGCCCCCGTCTACCGGGAGGGCCTCGACAATGAGCAGTTCTTC

clone size: .
D gene: TRBD1
V gene: TRBV28
J gene: TRBJ1-3
CDR3 protein: CASSLRDRGMHTIYF
CDR3 DNA: TGTGCCAGCAGCCTCCGGGACAGGGGAATGCACACCATATATTTT

clone size: .
D gene: TRBD2
V gene: TRBV6-5
J gene: TRBJ2-5
CDR3 protein: CASSAWAGVQETQYF
CDR3 DNA: TGTGCCAGCAGCGCCTGGGCGGGAGTACAAGAGACCCAGTACTTC

clone size: .
D gene: .
V gene: TRBV5-6
J gene: TRBJ2-7
CDR3 protein: CASRWSLRHEQYF
CDR3 DNA: TGTGCCAGCAGATGGTCCCTACGCCACGAGCAGTACTTC

clone size: .
D gene: .
V gene: TRBV9
J gene: TRBJ2-1
CDR3 protein: CASSVERAYNEQFF
CDR3 DNA: TGTGCCAGCAGCGTAGAGAGGGCGTACAATGAGCAGTTCTTC

clone size: .
D gene: TRBD1
V gene: TRBV10-3
J gene: TRBJ1-1
CDR3 protein: CAISESTSGGVTEAFF
CDR3 DNA: TGTGCCATCAGTGAGTCGACCTCAGGGGGTGTCACTGAAGCTTTCTTT

clone size: .
D gene: TRBD1
V gene: TRBV6-4
J gene: TRBJ1-2
CDR3 protein: CASSDSTGARGSGYTF
CDR3 DNA: TGTGCCAGCAGTGACTCGACAGGGGCTCGGGGGAGCGGCTACACCTTC

clone size: few
D gene: .
V gene: TRBV20-1
J gene: TRBJ2-7
CDR3 protein: CSASLSRGSYEQYF
CDR3 DNA: TGCAGTGCTAGTTTGTCTCGGGGCTCCTACGAGCAGTACTTC

clone size: .
D gene: .
V gene: TRBV19
J gene: TRBJ2-1
CDR3 protein: CASSIEEGRYNEQFF
CDR3 DNA: TGTGCCAGTAGTATAGAGGAGGGGCGGTACAATGAGCAGTTCTTC

clone size: once
D gene: .
V gene: TRBV28
J gene: TRBJ2-7
CDR3 protein: CASSPRRRGFGRDEQYF
CDR3 DNA: TGTGCCAGCAGTCCCCGCAGGCGAGGGTTTGGCCGTGACGAGCAGTACTTC

clone size: .
D gene: TRBD2
V gene: TRBV20-1
J gene: TRBJ2-5
CDR3 protein: CSASRLPSGQETQYF
CDR3 DNA: TGCAGTGCTAGTAGACTCCCTAGCGGCCAAGAGACCCAGTACTTC

clone size: .
D gene: .
V gene: TRBV5-4
J gene: TRBJ1-4
CDR3 protein: CASSLLGQSGQFGKLFF
CDR3 DNA: TGTGCCAGCAGCTTGCTTGGACAGAGCGGCCAGTTTGGAAAACTGTTTTTT

clone size: .
D gene: TRBD1
V gene: TRBV9
J gene: TRBJ1-2
CDR3 protein: CASSPGQGDYGYTF
CDR3 DNA: TGTGCCAGCAGCCCCGGACAGGGTGACTATGGCTACACCTTC

clone size: .
D gene: TRBD1
V gene: TRBV5-1
J gene: TRBJ1-4
CDR3 protein: CASSLWGTGPEKLFF
CDR3 DNA: TGCGCCAGCAGCTTGTGGGGGACAGGGCCTGAAAAACTGTTTTTT

clone size: .
D gene: .
V gene: TRBV11-2
J gene: TRBJ1-2
CDR3 protein: CASTLSGYGYTF
CDR3 DNA: TGTGCCAGCACCCTAAGCGGCTATGGCTACACCTTC

clone size: .
D gene: .
V gene: TRBV28
J gene: TRBJ1-1
CDR3 protein: CASRLGHLEAFF
CDR3 DNA: TGTGCCAGCAGATTGGGACACCTTGAAGCTTTCTTT

clone size: .
D gene: .
V gene: TRBV24-1
J gene: TRBJ1-5
CDR3 protein: CATSDFYQPQHF
CDR3 DNA: TGTGCCACCAGTGATTTCTACCAGCCCCAGCATTTT

clone size: few
D gene: .
V gene: TRBV21-1
J gene: TRBJ1-5
CDR3 protein: CAPKGSSNQPQHF
CDR3 DNA: TGTGCCCCCAAAGGGAGTAGCAATCAGCCCCAGCATTTT

clone size: .
D gene: TRBD1
V gene: TRBV6-5
J gene: TRBJ1-6
CDR3 protein: CASSYGQGRNSPLHF
CDR3 DNA: TGTGCCAGCAGTTATGGACAGGGTCGCAATTCACCCCTCCACTTT

clone size: .
D gene: TRBD1
V gene: TRBV28
J gene: TRBJ2-7
CDR3 protein: CASSARDRGVYEQYF
CDR3 DNA: TGTGCCAGCAGTGCTCGGGACAGGGGCGTATACGAGCAGTACTTC

clone size: .
D gene: .
V gene: TRBV29-1
J gene: TRBJ2-1
CDR3 protein: CSVDTGNNEQFF
CDR3 DNA: TGCAGCGTAGACACAGGGAACAATGAGCAGTTCTTC

clone size: once
D gene: TRBD2
V gene: TRBV7-9
J gene: TRBJ2-1
CDR3 protein: CASSRVGSGGGDEQFF
CDR3 DNA: TGTGCCAGCAGCCGAGTAGGATCGGGAGGGGGAGATGAGCAGTTCTTC

clone size: .
D gene: .
V gene: TRBV5-4
J gene: TRBJ1-6
CDR3 protein: CASSLGSGLGSPLHF
CDR3 DNA: TGTGCCAGCAGCTTGGGCTCGGGGTTGGGTTCACCCCTCCACTTT

clone size: once
D gene: .
V gene: TRBV7-9
J gene: TRBJ2-1
CDR3 protein: CASSPHLNEQFF
CDR3 DNA: TGTGCCAGCAGTCCCCATTTGAATGAGCAGTTCTTC

clone size: few
D gene: .
V gene: TRBV6-5
J gene: TRBJ2-3
CDR3 protein: CASRASRADTQYF
CDR3 DNA: TGTGCCAGCAGGGCTTCGCGGGCAGATACGCAGTATTTT

clone size: few
D gene: TRBD1
V gene: TRBV18
J gene: TRBJ1-5
CDR3 protein: CASSPDRGQPQHF
CDR3 DNA: TGTGCCAGCTCACCGGACAGGGGTCAGCCCCAGCATTTT

clone size: .
D gene: TRBD1
V gene: TRBV10-3
J gene: TRBJ1-2
CDR3 protein: CAPTANGQDHGYTF
CDR3 DNA: TGTGCCCCGACGGCGAATGGACAGGACCATGGCTACACCTTC

clone size: few
D gene: .
V gene: TRBV7-2
J gene: TRBJ2-7
CDR3 protein: CACGAGLVREQYF
CDR3 DNA: TGTGCCTGCGGGGCGGGGTTGGTGCGCGAGCAGTACTTC

clone size: .
D gene: .
V gene: TRBV7-9
J gene: TRBJ1-1
CDR3 protein: CASSLVMNTEAFF
CDR3 DNA: TGTGCCAGCAGCTTAGTAATGAACACTGAAGCTTTCTTT